This entry describes one TCR beta chain. Per the germline V gene, CDR1 is MDHEN and CDR2 is SYDVKM. The ends were cut back, 6 bases at V and 3 bases at J, with 12 bases in the middle. The CDR3 sequence is 14 residues long. The sample comes from a study of OX40 agonist ivuxolimab in advanced cancers. Sequencing was performed with immunoSEQ multiplex PCR; in TCRdb, only in-frame clones are kept and a portion is missing. The table shows tens of thousands of clones, with roughly 87% occurring only once. Sequencing was performed on CD4+ or CD8+ T cells sorted from blood, taken in a trial of the OX40 agonist ivuxolimab. V usage is TRBV28 and J usage is TRBJ1-5, with D possibly matching TRBD1 (5 bases). This receptor was obtained from an adult with an advanced solid tumor such as melanoma, head and neck, liver or kidney cancer. The CDR3 sequence: CASSSPQANQPQHF. In DNA, the CDR3 is TGTGCCAGCAGCTCTCCACAGGCCAATCAGCCCCAGCATTTT.